The clone carrying this T cell receptor (beta chain) was counted between two and nine times. Its antigen is currently unknown. The record originates from a study of T cells in Graves' hyperthyroidism and ophthalmopathy. Whole-study results and caveats: The majority of expanded thyroid clonotypes above 0.001 also appeared in blood.

Hyperthyroidism had been newly diagnosed in patients aged 18 to 65, and its duration was under 2 months. Any patient presenting with uncontrolled infection, other autoimmune disease, pregnancy or lactation was left out. Amplification yielded TCR beta CDR3 regions, with RNA transcripts as the source. The TCR CDR3 was amplified in a first-round RT-PCR using the HTBI primer set. TCRdb reanalysed the multiplex PCR reads using MiXCR and keeps one entry per CDR3 protein. Of 650,000 to 750,000 distinct CDR3 sequences in the sample, 14% are singletons; the top ten hold around 9.6%. The TCR comes from a woman younger than 30 with Graves' hyperthyroidism. The sequencing input was blood.

CDR3 sequence: CASSADRAYGYTF. The CDR3 DNA is TGTGCCAGTAGTGCCGACAGGGCCTATGGCTACACCTTC. The genes are TRBV19 and TRBJ1-2; 7 positions agree with TRBD1. The CDR3 extends over 13 amino acids. The germline gives CDR1 LNHDA, CDR2 SQIVND (reference sequence). V lost 5 bases, J lost 4 bases, and 4 bases stayed unmatched.